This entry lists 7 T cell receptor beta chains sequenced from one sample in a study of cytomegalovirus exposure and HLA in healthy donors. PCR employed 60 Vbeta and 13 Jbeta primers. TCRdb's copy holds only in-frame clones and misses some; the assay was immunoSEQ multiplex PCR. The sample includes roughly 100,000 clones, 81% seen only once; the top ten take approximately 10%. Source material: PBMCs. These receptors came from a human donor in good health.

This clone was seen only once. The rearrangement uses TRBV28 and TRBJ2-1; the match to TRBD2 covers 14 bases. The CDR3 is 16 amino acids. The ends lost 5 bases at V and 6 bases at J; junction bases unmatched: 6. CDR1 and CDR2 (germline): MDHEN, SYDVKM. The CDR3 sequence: CASSRLAGGGGNEQFF. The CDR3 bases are TGTGCCAGCAGTCGACTAGCGGGAGGGGGGGGCAATGAGCAGTTCTTC.

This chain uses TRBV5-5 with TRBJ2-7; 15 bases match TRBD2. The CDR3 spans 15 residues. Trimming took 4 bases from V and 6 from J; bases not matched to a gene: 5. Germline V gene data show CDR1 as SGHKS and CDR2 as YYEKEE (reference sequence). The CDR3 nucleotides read TGTGCCAGCAGCCCGCGGACTAGCGGGAGGGTCGAGCAGTACTTC. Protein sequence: CASSPRTSGRVEQYF.

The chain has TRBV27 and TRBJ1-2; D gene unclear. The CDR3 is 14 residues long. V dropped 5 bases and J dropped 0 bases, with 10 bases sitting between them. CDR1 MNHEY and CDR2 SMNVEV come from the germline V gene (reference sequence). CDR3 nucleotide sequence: TGTGCCAGCAGTGCGGGCTTAGCTAACTATGGCTACACCTTC. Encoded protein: CASSAGLANYGYTF.

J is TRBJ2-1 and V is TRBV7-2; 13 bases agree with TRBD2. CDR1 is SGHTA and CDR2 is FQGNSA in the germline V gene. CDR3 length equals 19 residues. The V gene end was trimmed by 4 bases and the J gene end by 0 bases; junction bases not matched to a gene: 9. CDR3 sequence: CASSSLGTSGTHSYNEQFF. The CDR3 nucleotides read TGTGCCAGCAGCTCTTTGGGGACTAGCGGGACCCACTCCTACAATGAGCAGTTCTTC.

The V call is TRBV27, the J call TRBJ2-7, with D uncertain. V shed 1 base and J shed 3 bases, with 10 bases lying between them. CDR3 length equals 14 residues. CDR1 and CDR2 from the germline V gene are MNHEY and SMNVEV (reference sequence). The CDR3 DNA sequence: TGTGCCAGCAGTTTATTTGCCACCTACTACGAGCAGTACTTC. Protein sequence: CASSLFATYYEQYF.

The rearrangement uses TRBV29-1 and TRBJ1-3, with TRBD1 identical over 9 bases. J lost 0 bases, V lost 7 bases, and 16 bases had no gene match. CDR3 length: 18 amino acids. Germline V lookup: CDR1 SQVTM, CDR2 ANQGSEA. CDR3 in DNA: TGCAGCGCTCTCACCGGGACAGGGACCTTTCTCTCTGGAAACACCATATATTTT. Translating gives CSALTGTGTFLSGNTIYF.

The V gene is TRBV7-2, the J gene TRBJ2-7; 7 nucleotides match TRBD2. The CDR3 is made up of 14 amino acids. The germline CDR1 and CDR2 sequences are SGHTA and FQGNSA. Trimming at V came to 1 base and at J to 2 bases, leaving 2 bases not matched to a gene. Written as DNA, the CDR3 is TGTGCCAGCAGCTTAGGGGGACTACCCTACGAGCAGTACTTC. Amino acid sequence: CASSLGGLPYEQYF.